A single TCR beta chain is shown here with its context. The antigen is unknown. The record originates from a study of CXCR3-negative and CXCR3-positive naive CD8 T cells. Findings of the study overall: Similar levels of surface CD5 were seen between naive subsets; TCR strength was inferred from TRB CDR3 properties. More hydrophobic TRB CDR3s occurred in CXCR3-positive than in CXCR3-negative naive cells. Sequencing showed both naive subsets with comparably high diversity, and memory CD8+ cells much lower.

The V gene's germline CDR1 is MDHEN and CDR2 SYDVKM. The CDR3 loop spans 15 amino acids. The method, 5' RACE with UMI labels, was used to prepare the TRB cDNA libraries. TCRdb derives one entry per CDR3 protein from the 5' RACE reads, leaving out DNA. The sample holds tens of thousands of distinct CDR3 sequences. The sequence was collected from a human donor in good health. Some clones in this sample may be carry-over from other donors' samples. Sequencing was carried out using naive CXCR3- CD8+ T cells from blood. Subset: CD45RO-CCR7+CD27+CD95- naive CD8+ T cells lacking CXCR3 (TNR3-). The chain links TRBV28 to TRBJ1-4. CDR3 amino acids: CASSLEDATHEKLFF.